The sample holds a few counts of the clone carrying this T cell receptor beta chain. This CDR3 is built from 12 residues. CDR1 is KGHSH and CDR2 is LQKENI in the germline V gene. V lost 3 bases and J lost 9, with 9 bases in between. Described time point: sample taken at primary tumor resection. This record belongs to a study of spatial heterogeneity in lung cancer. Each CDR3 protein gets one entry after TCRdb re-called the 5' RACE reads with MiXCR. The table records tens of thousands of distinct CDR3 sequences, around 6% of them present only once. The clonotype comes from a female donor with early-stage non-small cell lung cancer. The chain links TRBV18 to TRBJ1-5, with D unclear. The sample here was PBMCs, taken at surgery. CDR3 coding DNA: TGTGCCAGCTCACCGGGCGGAGGGCCCCAGCATTTT. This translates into CASSPGGGPQHF.